A single sample is the source of the 26 T cell receptor gamma chains below, sequenced in a study of gamma delta lymphoproliferative disorders and STAT genes. Genomic DNA from isolated PBMCs served as the sequencing template. TCRdb re-called the multiplex PCR reads using CATT. The table shows around 2,200 gamma-chain clones, with roughly 12% occurring only once. Sequencing was performed on blood. These receptors were collected from a human donor in good health.

Regarding this clone: The DNA is omitted, as the CDR3 cannot be located on it reliably, and the CDR3 follows TCRdb's listing. The J gene is uncalled and the V gene is TRGV11. TRGV11 falls under the ORF class, with uncertain function. Inclusive of both ends, the CDR3 amounts to 13 amino acids. The CDR3 here is CTTVPAGFYKKLF.

This clone was seen only a few times. CDR3: CALWEVGKYKKLF. CDR3 DNA sequence: TGTGCCTTGTGGGAGGTTGGTAAGTATAAGAAACTCTTT. The chain combines TRGV9 with TRGJ1 or TRGJ2. TCRdb supplies no J gene; here it was assigned by aligning the nucleotide sequence to germline. Per the germline V gene, CDR1 is GITISATS and CDR2 is ISYDGTV (reference sequence). The V and J ends lost 1 base and 7 bases, in that order; junction bases with no gene match: 7. This CDR3 is 13 amino acids long.

This clone rates as medium-sized. V is TRGV9 and J is TRGJP1. Germline matching of the DNA provided the J gene here, since TCRdb leaves it blank. The trim removed 4 bases at V and 7 bases at J, leaving 6 bases unmatched. The CDR3 runs to 13 residues. The germline V gene encodes CDR1 GITISATS and CDR2 ISYDGTV (reference sequence). The DNA of the CDR3 is TGTGCCTTGTGGGAAGGAATTGGTTGGTTCAAGATATTT. Translating it yields CALWEGIGWFKIF.

The V call is TRGV5, the J call TRGJ1 or TRGJ2. The J gene, left out of TCRdb, was set here by checking the DNA against germline. The CDR3 is 16 amino acids. The V segment lost 1 base and the J segment 3 bases; nucleotides outside the gene matches: 12. Germline assignment: CDR1 VINAFY and CDR2 YDVSNSKD. CDR3 region: CATWDRPNTRYYKKLF. DNA of the CDR3: TGTGCCACCTGGGACAGACCTAACACTCGTTATTATAAGAAACTCTTT.

By share, this clone ranks as medium-sized. The DNA is left out, because the CDR3 cannot be placed on it with certainty; the CDR3 is given as TCRdb lists it. The J gene went uncalled, whereas the V gene is TRGV11. TRGV11 is an open reading frame, and its role is uncertain. The CDR3 spans 19 residues, counting both ends. Here the CDR3 reads CTTVPAGLGTVRDYYKKLF.

In its sample, this clone is large. The limits of the CDR3 on the DNA are not certain, so only TCRdb's listed CDR3 is given. The sample has other DNA sequences that encode this CDR3 too. No J gene was named, though the V gene is TRGV11. TRGV11 is sorted into the ORF group, with uncertain function. 17 amino acids form the CDR3, both terminal residues included. CDR3 loop: CTTVPAGLVPSYYKKLF.

By frequency in the sample, this clone is medium-sized (0.01 to 0.1%). The DNA is omitted, as the CDR3 cannot be located on it reliably, and the CDR3 follows TCRdb's listing. The V segment is TRGV11, and no J call was made. TRGV11 is an ORF, with its function uncertain. The CDR3 totals 18 residues, both ends included. The CDR3 reads CTTVPAGLGTPNYYKKLF.

As regards this clone: The limits of the CDR3 on the DNA are not certain, so only TCRdb's listed CDR3 is given. Called V gene: TRGV10; the J gene was not called. TRGV10 is flagged as an ORF with uncertain function. Ends included, the CDR3 has 18 residues. CDR3: CAAWDSAIRNSLAVEQHF.

The rearrangement links TRGV2 to TRGJ1 or TRGJ2. The J gene is absent in TCRdb and was assigned here via DNA matching to germline. From germline, CDR1 is EGSNGY and CDR2 YDSYNSKV. The CDR3 sequence is 14 residues long. With V trimmed by 5 bases and J by 8 bases, 15 bases remained unmatched. The CDR3 coding sequence is TGTGCCACCTGGGCAAGCACCAGGGGAGATAAGAAACTCTTT. It is translated as CATWASTRGDKKLF.

In its sample, this clone ranks as medium-sized. The rearrangement links TRGV8 to TRGJ1 or TRGJ2. In the absence of a J gene in TCRdb, the DNA was matched to germline to assign it here. Germline CDR1 VENAVY, CDR2 YDSYNSRV. The CDR3 is made up of 11 amino acids. V shed 10 bases and J 7 bases; nucleotides not matched to a gene: 10. The CDR3: CATSPWYKKLF. In nucleotides, the CDR3 is TGTGCCACTTCCCCTTGGTATAAGAAACTCTTT.

Relative to its sample, this clone is medium-sized (0.01 to 0.1%). V usage is TRGV5 and J usage is TRGJ1 or TRGJ2. Assignment of the J gene here rests on matching the DNA to germline, because TCRdb gives none. The CDR3 covers 14 residues. V lost 0 bases to trimming and J lost 7 bases; unmatched junction nucleotides: 9. Germline loops: CDR1 VINAFY, CDR2 YDVSNSKD. CDR3 in amino acids: CATWDRPGGYKKLF. CDR3 bases: TGTGCCACCTGGGACAGGCCTGGGGGCTATAAGAAACTCTTT.

Comment on this clone: The DNA is omitted, as the CDR3 cannot be located on it reliably, and the CDR3 follows TCRdb's listing. The V gene is TRGV11; the J gene was not called. TRGV11 is noted as an ORF with a role that remains uncertain. The CDR3 is 13 residues long, ends included. CDR3 sequence: CTTVPAGLRVKIF.

This clone is judged medium-sized. The genes are TRGV5 and TRGJP1. Since TCRdb gives no J gene, matching the DNA to germline was used here to assign it. This CDR3 is built from 14 residues. V trimming: 0 bases; J trimming: 7 bases; junction bases outside the gene matches: 5. Germline loops: CDR1 VINAFY, CDR2 YDVSNSKD. The DNA for the CDR3 is TGTGCCACCTGGGACAGGCCGCGTGGTTGGTTCAAGATATTT. It translates to CATWDRPRGWFKIF.

By proportion, this clone is medium-sized. This chain uses TRGV4 with TRGJ1 or TRGJ2. The J gene comes from matching the DNA to germline here; TCRdb lacks it. This CDR3 is 13 amino acids long. Germline V gives CDR1 EGSTGY, CDR2 YDSYTSSV. V was clipped by 3 bases and J by 2 bases; unmatched bases: 4. The CDR3 coding sequence is TGTGCCACCTGGGATCCCCATTATTATAAGAAACTCTTT. Translated, it gives CATWDPHYYKKLF.

This clone is medium-sized (0.01 to 0.1%) by share. The rearrangement links TRGV11 to TRGJ1 or TRGJ2. Since TCRdb gives no J gene, matching the DNA to germline was used here to assign it. TRGV11 is an ORF, with its function uncertain. With V trimmed by 0 bases and J by 6 bases, 5 bases remained unmatched. The CDR3 has 14 amino acids. The CDR3 nucleotides read TGTGCCTGCTGGATTAGGCACGGGCCTTATAAGAAACTCTTT. Its translation is CACWIRHGPYKKLF.

Within the sample, this clone is medium-sized. The rearrangement uses TRGV11 and TRGJ1 or TRGJ2. Here the J gene came from matching the DNA to germline, since TCRdb omits it. TRGV11 is filed as an ORF, its function uncertain. J lost 12 bases, V lost 2 bases, and 7 bases had no gene match. This CDR3 is 12 amino acids long. The CDR3 DNA reads as TGTGCCTGCTGGATTAGGCTCATCAGGAAACTCTTT. Translating it yields CACWIRLIRKLF.

By its share, this clone is medium-sized. The rearrangement links TRGV10 to TRGJ1 or TRGJ2. TCRdb gives no J gene; it was assigned here by matching the DNA to germline. TRGV10 is an open reading frame, and its role is uncertain. The CDR3 covers 11 residues. Trimming at V came to 8 bases and at J to 9 bases, leaving 8 bases not matched to a gene. The CDR3 region is CAAWDVSKKLF. The CDR3 DNA reads TGTGCTGCGTGGGATGTAAGTAAGAAACTCTTT.

This clone is categorized as medium-sized (0.01 to 0.1%). The J gene is TRGJP, the V gene TRGV9. Because TCRdb records no J gene, it was assigned here through a match of the DNA to germline. The CDR3 runs to 17 residues. V trimming: 0 bases; J trimming: 5 bases; junction bases outside the gene matches: 4. Germline V gives CDR1 GITISATS, CDR2 ISYDGTV (reference sequence). Here the CDR3 DNA reads TGTGCCTTGTGGGAGGTGACCGAAGAGTTGGGCAAAAAAATCAAGGTATTT. Its protein is CALWEVTEELGKKIKVF.

In this sample, this clone is medium-sized. The chain carries TRGV8 and TRGJ1 or TRGJ2. Since TCRdb gives no J gene, matching the DNA to germline was used here to assign it. The CDR3 has 15 amino acids. The V gene's germline CDR1 is VENAVY and CDR2 YDSYNSRV. The V gene end was trimmed by 0 bases and the J gene end by 3 bases; junction bases not matched to a gene: 8. CDR3 region: CATWDRPGVYYKKLF. CDR3 DNA sequence: TGTGCCACCTGGGATAGGCCGGGGGTTTATTATAAGAAACTCTTT.

This clone was observed a handful of times. The protein in TCRdb stems from a much larger clone and differs at residue 12 from this DNA's translation, likely a read error; here the protein is translated from the DNA. J is TRGJ1 or TRGJ2 and V is TRGV4. The J gene is absent in TCRdb and was assigned here via DNA matching to germline. This CDR3 has 15 residues. The V gene's germline CDR1 is EGSTGY and CDR2 YDSYTSSV. CDR3 region: CATWDGRLNYYRKLF. The CDR3 DNA reads as TGTGCCACCTGGGATGGGCGATTAAATTATTATAGGAAACTCTTT.

In this sample, this clone is medium-sized. The chain joins TRGV4 to TRGJ1 or TRGJ2. Germline matching of the DNA provided the J gene here, since TCRdb leaves it blank. Germline CDR1 is EGSTGY and CDR2 is YDSYTSSV. The CDR3 sequence is 13 residues long. Unmatched junction bases numbered 6, after V lost 5 bases and J lost 2 bases. The CDR3 sequence is CATWATYYYKKLF. The CDR3 region has the DNA TGTGCCACCTGGGCCACCTATTATTATAAGAAACTCTTT.

This clone ranks as large. The J gene is TRGJ1 or TRGJ2, the V gene TRGV4. The J gene, left out of TCRdb, was set here by checking the DNA against germline. The V gene end was trimmed by 1 base and the J gene end by 0 bases; junction bases not matched to a gene: 9. This CDR3 spans 16 amino acids. CDR1 EGSTGY and CDR2 YDSYTSSV come from the germline V gene. CDR3 DNA: TGTGCCACCTGGGATGGCCTTACTCTGAATTATTATAAGAAACTCTTT. Translation: CATWDGLTLNYYKKLF.

On this clone itself: The protein recorded in TCRdb matches a much larger clone and deviates from this DNA's translation at residue 3, suggesting a read error; the protein here is obtained by translating the DNA. The chain carries TRGV3 and TRGJ1 or TRGJ2. Assignment of the J gene here rests on matching the DNA to germline, because TCRdb gives none. CDR3 length: 15 residues. Germline V gives CDR1 VTNTFY, CDR2 YDVSTARD (reference sequence). As DNA, the CDR3 is TGTGCCCCCTGGGACAGGCCGTTGAATTATTATAAGAAACTCTTT. It encodes CAPWDRPLNYYKKLF.

This clone qualifies as medium-sized (0.01 to 0.1%). The chain recombines TRGV4 with TRGJ1 or TRGJ2. In the absence of a J gene in TCRdb, the DNA was matched to germline to assign it here. The trim removed 4 bases at V and 1 base at J, leaving 4 bases unmatched. This CDR3 region has 13 residues. Germline V gene lookup returns CDR1 EGSTGY and CDR2 YDSYTSSV. The CDR3 sequence is CATWEGNYYKKLF. The CDR3 DNA reads as TGTGCCACCTGGGAGGGAAATTATTATAAGAAACTCTTT.

Within the sample, this clone is medium-sized. The same CDR3 is also encoded by other DNA sequences in this sample. The rearrangement links TRGV2 to TRGJ1 or TRGJ2. As TCRdb names no J gene, one was assigned here on the basis of a DNA match to germline. Looked up from germline, CDR1 is EGSNGY and CDR2 is YDSYNSKV. Losses at the gene ends were 0 bases for V and 3 bases for J; bases not matched to a gene: 5. This CDR3 has 14 residues. The CDR3 protein is CATWDGRFYYKKLF. The DNA for the CDR3 is TGTGCCACCTGGGACGGGCGGTTTTATTATAAGAAACTCTTT.

By proportion, this clone is medium-sized. The CDR3 loop reads CATWDAQNYYKKLF. Written as DNA, the CDR3 is TGTGCCACCTGGGATGCTCAGAATTATTATAAGAAACTCTTT. This chain uses TRGV4 with TRGJ1 or TRGJ2. TCRdb gives no J gene; it was assigned here by matching the DNA to germline. V shed 2 bases, J shed 0 bases, and the junction held 4 bases outside the gene matches. CDR3 length: 14 residues. Germline V CDR1 and CDR2: EGSTGY, YDSYTSSV.